The entry below describes one T cell receptor beta chain. This record belongs to a study of blood T cell repertoires in COVID-19. In the original analysis: How many nucleated cells were present was estimated from reference gene primer amplification. Only in-frame clones appear in the TCRdb table, and some are missing; sequencing was by immunoSEQ multiplex PCR. From that table come the V and J calls and clone size; the DNA was used to work out D and trimming. The sample has more than 350,000 clones; about 88% are singletons. Recruits, aged 18 to 89 years, lived in 24 US areas. Trimming removed 2 bases from V and 1 base from J; junction bases left unmatched: 8. The CDR3 is 17 residues long. Per the germline V gene, CDR1 is SGHTA and CDR2 is FQGNSA.

Input material: PBMCs or T cells enriched from blood (not recorded which). This chain connects TRBV7-2 to TRBJ2-7, with 10 nucleotides matching TRBD1. The sequence was obtained from a woman aged 18-29 years who had been exposed to COVID-19. In DNA, the CDR3 is TGTGCCAGCAGCTTAAATTTTTGGGACAGGGGATCCTACGAGCAGTACTTC. Encoded protein: CASSLNFWDRGSYEQYF.